This T cell receptor beta chain was profiled in a study of Ad26.COV2.S vaccination and SARS-CoV-2 variants. Sequenced by immunoSEQ multiplex PCR; TCRdb stores in-frame clones only, minus some. The data show 440,000 or so clones, with about 92% seen just once and more than 1.5% held by the top ten. Treatment of the sample: some 19 received Ad26.COV2.S at low or high dose, single or two shots; roughly 5 received placebo; per-sample allocation not given. Sampling was performed 63 days after the first vaccine or placebo injection. CDR1 and CDR2 (germline): MNHEY, SVGAGI. The CDR3 spans 15 residues. V shed 5 bases and J 3 bases; nucleotides not matched to a gene: 7.

The specimen was peripheral blood, collected in a trial of Ad26.COV2.S vaccine versus placebo. This receptor was identified in a person between 18 and 60 years old who received the Ad26.COV2.S COVID-19 vaccine or a placebo. V is TRBV6-5 and J is TRBJ2-3, with 8 bases that match TRBD2. The CDR3 sequence: CASSRMSGGTDTQYF. Here the CDR3 DNA reads TGTGCCAGCAGTCGCATGAGCGGGGGAACAGATACGCAGTATTTT.